This T cell receptor (beta chain) was recorded in a study of T cells in Graves' hyperthyroidism and ophthalmopathy. Study outcomes and limitations: In the blood, most expanded thyroid clonotypes above 0.001 appeared as well.

In this sample, this clonotype turned up many times. The antigen is unknown. Regions amplified from RNA transcripts were the TCR beta CDR3 regions. The HTBI set primed first-round TCR CDR3 RT-PCR. TCRdb recomputed calls from the multiplex PCR reads with MiXCR, one row per CDR3 protein. The data contain about 690,000 distinct CDR3 sequences, roughly 17% of them singletons. Germline V lookup: CDR1 SEHNR, CDR2 FQNEAQ (reference sequence). The CDR3 totals 15 residues. V was pared by 5 bases and J by 3 bases, with 17 bases between. V and J are TRBV7-9 and TRBJ2-7; D call uncertain. The TCR comes from a man aged 50 or older with Graves' hyperthyroidism. Input material: blood. The DNA for the CDR3 is TGTGCCAGCAGCGCACTAACCCGCCCCCTCTACGAGCAGTACTTC. It encodes CASSALTRPLYEQYF.